This TCR beta chain was observed in a study of cytomegalovirus exposure and HLA in healthy donors. Study-level results: 164 TCR beta chains were listed as cytomegalovirus-associated.

With respect to this clone: Its specificity is not known.

A multiplex PCR was run with 60 Vbeta primers and 13 Jbeta primers. Generated by immunoSEQ multiplex PCR, the TCRdb table keeps only in-frame clones and is missing some. Here the sample spans about 98,000 clones, less than 90% being singletons. J gave up 4 bases and V 2 bases, and 4 bases lay outside the gene matches. Germline CDR1 and CDR2: SGHTA and FQGNSA. There are 15 residues in the CDR3. The chain joins TRBV7-2 to TRBJ1-1; 10 bases are a match to TRBD1. The TCR sequence derives from a man aged 40-50 years in good health and CMV-seronegative. The material sequenced was PBMCs. This chain's CDR3 is CASSLLRDRGTEAFF. In DNA form, the CDR3 reads TGTGCCAGCAGCTTACTCCGGGACAGGGGCACTGAAGCTTTCTTT.